What follows describes a single TCR beta chain. Its antigen is not identified. This record belongs to a study of cytomegalovirus exposure and HLA in healthy donors. Overall study context: Ancestry clustering placed roughly 86% of several hundred genotyped donors in the Caucasian-associated cluster. Notes on the study in general: Rare TCR sequences predominated, though certain public TCRs were found in many donors. Cytomegalovirus status was reportedly diagnosed by the classifier with high sensitivity and specificity.

PCR used 60 Vbeta primers and 13 Jbeta primers. Generated by immunoSEQ multiplex PCR, the TCRdb table keeps only in-frame clones and is missing some. The sample includes 150,000 to 200,000 clones, roughly 79% of them seen just once. Nominally healthy donors were sampled, though unrecorded immune exposures were likely. What was sequenced was PBMCs. The sequence derives from a woman aged 40-49 years in good health and CMV-seronegative.

The CDR3 region is CASSSPSGGRYTEAFF. CDR3 sequence (DNA): TGTGCCAGCAGCTCACCCTCAGGGGGTAGGTACACTGAAGCTTTCTTT. This chain links TRBV7-9 with TRBJ1-1; 7 bases are shared with TRBD1. The CDR3 consists of 16 residues. V was clipped by 4 bases and J by 3 bases; unmatched bases: 11. Germline V CDR1 and CDR2: SEHNR, FQNEAQ (reference sequence).